The source of this TCR beta chain is a study of blood T cell repertoires in COVID-19. In the original processing: Nucleated cell number was recorded as an estimate derived from reference gene primer amplification. This table comes from immunoSEQ multiplex PCR, and its TCRdb copy is limited to in-frame clones, with some not included. V, J and clone size are those of that table, while D and trimming were read from the DNA. Of roughly 200,000 clones in the sample, roughly four fifths were seen once. J lost 4 bases, V lost 1 base, and 17 bases had no gene match. The CDR3 is 19 amino acids. Germline V lookup: CDR1 SGHVS, CDR2 FQNEAQ.

The clonotype was recovered from a human donor in a cohort sampled during active COVID-19. V is TRBV7-8 and J is TRBJ2-3, with TRBD2 matching 7 bases. The sequenced sample consisted of peripheral blood. In DNA, the CDR3 is TGTGCCAGCAGCTTAGTTCCCGATGCACAGGAAACTAGCGCAGATACGCAGTATTTT. It specifies CASSLVPDAQETSADTQYF.